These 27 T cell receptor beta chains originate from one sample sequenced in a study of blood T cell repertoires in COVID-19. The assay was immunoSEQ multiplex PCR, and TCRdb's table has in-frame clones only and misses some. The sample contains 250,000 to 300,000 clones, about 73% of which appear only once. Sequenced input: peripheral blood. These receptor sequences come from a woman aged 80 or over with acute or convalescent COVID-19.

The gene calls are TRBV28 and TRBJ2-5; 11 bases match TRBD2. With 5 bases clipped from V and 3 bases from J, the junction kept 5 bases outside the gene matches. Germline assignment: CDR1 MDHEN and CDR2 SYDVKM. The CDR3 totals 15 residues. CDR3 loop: CASSPGTSGKETQYF. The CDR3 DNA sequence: TGTGCCAGCAGTCCCGGGACTAGCGGCAAAGAGACCCAGTACTTC.

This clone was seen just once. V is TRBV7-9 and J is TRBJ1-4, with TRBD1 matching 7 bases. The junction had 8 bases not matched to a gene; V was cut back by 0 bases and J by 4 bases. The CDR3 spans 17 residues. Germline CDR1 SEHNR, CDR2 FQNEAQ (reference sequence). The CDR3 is CASSLASRQGYNEKLFF. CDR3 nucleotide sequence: TGTGCCAGCAGCTTAGCTAGCCGACAGGGTTATAATGAAAAACTGTTTTTT.

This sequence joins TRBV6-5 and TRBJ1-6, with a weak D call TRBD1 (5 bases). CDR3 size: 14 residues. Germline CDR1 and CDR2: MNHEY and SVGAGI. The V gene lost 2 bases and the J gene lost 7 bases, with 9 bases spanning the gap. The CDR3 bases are TGTGCCAGCAGTTACCAGGGCAGGAATTCACCCCTCCACTTT. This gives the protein CASSYQGRNSPLHF.

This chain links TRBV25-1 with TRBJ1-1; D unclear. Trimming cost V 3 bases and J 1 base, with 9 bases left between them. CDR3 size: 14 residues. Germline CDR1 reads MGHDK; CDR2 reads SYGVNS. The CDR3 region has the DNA TGTGCCAGCAGTGACCAACAGCCGAACACTGAAGCTTTCTTT. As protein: CASSDQQPNTEAFF. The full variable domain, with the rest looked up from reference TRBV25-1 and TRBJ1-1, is EADIYQTPRYLVIGTGKKITLECSQTMGHDKMYWYQQDPGMELHLIHYSYGVNSTEKGDLSSESTVSRIRTEHFPLTLESARPSHTSQYLCASSDQQPNTEAFFGQGTRLTVV.

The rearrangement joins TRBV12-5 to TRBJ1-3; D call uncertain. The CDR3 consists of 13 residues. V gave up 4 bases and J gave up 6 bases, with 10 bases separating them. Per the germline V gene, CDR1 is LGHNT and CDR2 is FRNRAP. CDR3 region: CASGSFLTNTIYF. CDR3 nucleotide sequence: TGTGCTAGTGGTTCCTTTCTAACAAACACCATATATTTT.

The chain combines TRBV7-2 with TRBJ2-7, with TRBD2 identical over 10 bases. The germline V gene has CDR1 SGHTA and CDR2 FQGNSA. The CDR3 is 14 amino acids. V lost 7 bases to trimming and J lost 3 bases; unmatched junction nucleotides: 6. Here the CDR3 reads CASTSSSGGYEQYF. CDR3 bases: TGTGCCAGCACCTCCTCTAGCGGGGGCTACGAGCAGTACTTC.

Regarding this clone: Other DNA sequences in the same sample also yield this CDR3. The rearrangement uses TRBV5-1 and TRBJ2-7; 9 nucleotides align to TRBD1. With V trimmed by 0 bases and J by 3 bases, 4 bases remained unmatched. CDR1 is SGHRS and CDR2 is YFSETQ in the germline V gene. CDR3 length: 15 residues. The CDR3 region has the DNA TGCGCCAGCAGCTTGGGCGGGACAGGGAGCTACGAGCAGTACTTC. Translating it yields CASSLGGTGSYEQYF.

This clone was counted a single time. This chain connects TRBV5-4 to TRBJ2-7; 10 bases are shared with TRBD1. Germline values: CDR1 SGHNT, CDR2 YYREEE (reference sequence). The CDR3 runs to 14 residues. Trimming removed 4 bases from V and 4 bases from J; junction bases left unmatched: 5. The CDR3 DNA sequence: TGTGCCAGCAGCAGATCGGGACAGGGGTACGAGCAGTACTTC. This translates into CASSRSGQGYEQYF.

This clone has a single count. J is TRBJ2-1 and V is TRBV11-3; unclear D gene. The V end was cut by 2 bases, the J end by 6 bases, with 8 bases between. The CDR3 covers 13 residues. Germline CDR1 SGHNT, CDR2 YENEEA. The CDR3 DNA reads TGTGCCAGCAGCTTAAATAGTATCAATGAGCAGTTCTTC. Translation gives CASSLNSINEQFF. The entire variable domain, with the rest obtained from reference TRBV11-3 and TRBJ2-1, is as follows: EAGVVQSPRYKIIEKKQPVAFWCNPISGHNTLYWYLQNLGQGPELLIRYENEEAVDDSQLPKDRFSAERLKGVDSTLKIQPAELGDSAVYLCASSLNSINEQFFGPGTRLTVL.

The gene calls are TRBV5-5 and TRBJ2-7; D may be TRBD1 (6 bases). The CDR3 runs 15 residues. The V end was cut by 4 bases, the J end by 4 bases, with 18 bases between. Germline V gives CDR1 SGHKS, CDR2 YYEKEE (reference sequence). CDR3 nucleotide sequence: TGTGCCAGCAGCCCGCTTCCGGGACATACGTACGAGCAGTACTTC. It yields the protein CASSPLPGHTYEQYF. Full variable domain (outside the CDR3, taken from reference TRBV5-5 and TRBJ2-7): DAGVTQSPTHLIKTRGQQVTLRCSPISGHKSVSWYQQVLGQGPQFIFQYYEKEERGRGNFPDRFSARQFPNYSSELNVNALLLGDSALYLCASSPLPGHTYEQYFGPGTRLTVT.

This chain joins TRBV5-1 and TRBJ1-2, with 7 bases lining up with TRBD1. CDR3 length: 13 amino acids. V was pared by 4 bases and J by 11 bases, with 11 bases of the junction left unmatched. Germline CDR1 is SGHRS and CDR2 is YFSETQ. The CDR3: CASSETGDVGYTF. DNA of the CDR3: TGCGCCAGCAGCGAAACAGGGGATGTTGGATACACCTTC.

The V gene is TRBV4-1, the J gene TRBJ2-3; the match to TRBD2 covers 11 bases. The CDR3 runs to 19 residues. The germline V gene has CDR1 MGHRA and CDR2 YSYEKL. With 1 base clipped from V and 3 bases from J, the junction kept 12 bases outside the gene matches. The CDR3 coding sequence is TGCGCCAGCAGCCAAGCTGGGCCTAGCGGGGGGTTCCGGACAGATACGCAGTATTTT. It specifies CASSQAGPSGGFRTDTQYF.

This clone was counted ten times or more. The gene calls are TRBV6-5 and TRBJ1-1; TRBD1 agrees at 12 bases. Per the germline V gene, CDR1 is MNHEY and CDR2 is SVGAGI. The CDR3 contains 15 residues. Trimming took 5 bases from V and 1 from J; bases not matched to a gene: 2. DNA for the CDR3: TGTGCCAGCAGTCCGGGACAGGGGGCGAACACTGAAGCTTTCTTT. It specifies CASSPGQGANTEAFF.

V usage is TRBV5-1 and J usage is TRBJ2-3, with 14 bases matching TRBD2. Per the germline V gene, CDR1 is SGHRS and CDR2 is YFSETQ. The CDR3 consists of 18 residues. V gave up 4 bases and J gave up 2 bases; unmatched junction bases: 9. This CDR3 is CASSPGRTSGGITDTQYF. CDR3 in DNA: TGCGCCAGCAGCCCAGGAAGGACTAGCGGGGGGATCACAGATACGCAGTATTTT.

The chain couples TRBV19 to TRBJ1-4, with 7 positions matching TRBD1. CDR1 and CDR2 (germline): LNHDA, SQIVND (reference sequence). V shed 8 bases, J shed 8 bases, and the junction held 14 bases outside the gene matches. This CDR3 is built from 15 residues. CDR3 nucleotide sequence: TGTGCCAGTTCGCCTCCGGGAGGGGGCCAGGAAAAACTGTTTTTT. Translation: CASSPPGGGQEKLFF.

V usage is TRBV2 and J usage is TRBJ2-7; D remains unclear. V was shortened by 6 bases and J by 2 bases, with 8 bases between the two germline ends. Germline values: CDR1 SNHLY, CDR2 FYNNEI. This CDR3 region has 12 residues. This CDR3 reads CASSQAAYEQYF. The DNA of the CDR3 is TGTGCCAGCAGCCAGGCCGCCTACGAGCAGTACTTC.

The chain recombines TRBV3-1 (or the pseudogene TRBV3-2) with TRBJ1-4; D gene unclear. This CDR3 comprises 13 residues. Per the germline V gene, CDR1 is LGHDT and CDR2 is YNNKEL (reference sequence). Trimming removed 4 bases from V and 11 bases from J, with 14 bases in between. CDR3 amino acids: CASSLRGNGKLFF. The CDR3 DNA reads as TGTGCCAGCAGCCTGAGAGGGAACGGGAAACTGTTTTTT.

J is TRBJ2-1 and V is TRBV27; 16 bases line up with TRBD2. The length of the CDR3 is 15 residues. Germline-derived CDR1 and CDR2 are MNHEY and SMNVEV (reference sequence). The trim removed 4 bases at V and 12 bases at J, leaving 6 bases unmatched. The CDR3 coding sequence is TGTGCCAGCAGTTCCGGGACTAGCGGGAGGGCGGGGCAGTTCTTC. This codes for CASSSGTSGRAGQFF.

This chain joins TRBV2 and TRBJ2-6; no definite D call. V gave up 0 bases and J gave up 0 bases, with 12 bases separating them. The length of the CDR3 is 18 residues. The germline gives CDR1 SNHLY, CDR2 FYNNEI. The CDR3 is CASSEARSVRSGANVLTF. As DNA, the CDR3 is TGTGCCAGCAGTGAAGCGCGGTCCGTCCGCTCTGGGGCCAACGTCCTGACTTTC.

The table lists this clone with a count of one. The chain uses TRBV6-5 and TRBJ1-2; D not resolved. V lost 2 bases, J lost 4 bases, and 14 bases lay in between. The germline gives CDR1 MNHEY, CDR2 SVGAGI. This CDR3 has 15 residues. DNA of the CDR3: TGTGCCAGCAGTTACCGAGACTTACAAATCTATGGCTACACCTTC. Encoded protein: CASSYRDLQIYGYTF.

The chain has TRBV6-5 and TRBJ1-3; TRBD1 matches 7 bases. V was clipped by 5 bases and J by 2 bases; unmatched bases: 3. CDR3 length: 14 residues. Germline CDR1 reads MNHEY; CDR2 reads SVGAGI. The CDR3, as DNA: TGTGCCAGCAGTCGACAGGGAACTGGAAACACCATATATTTT. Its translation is CASSRQGTGNTIYF.

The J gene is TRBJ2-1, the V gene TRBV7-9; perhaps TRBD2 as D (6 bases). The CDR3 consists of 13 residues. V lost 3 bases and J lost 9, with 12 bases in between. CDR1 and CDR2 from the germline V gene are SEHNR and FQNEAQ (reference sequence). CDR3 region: CASSFDPGGEQFF. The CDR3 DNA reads TGTGCCAGCAGCTTTGATCCCGGGGGTGAGCAGTTCTTC. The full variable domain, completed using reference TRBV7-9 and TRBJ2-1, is DTGVSQNPRHKITKRGQNVTFRCDPISEHNRLYWYRQTLGQGPEFLTYFQNEAQLEKSRLLSDRFSAERPKGSFSTLEIQRTEQGDSAMYLCASSFDPGGEQFFGPGTRLTVL.

The chain's CDR3 is CASSPQPPGQGNEKLFF. The CDR3, as DNA: TGTGCCAGCTCACCACAGCCGCCGGGACAGGGGAATGAAAAACTGTTTTTT. The J gene is TRBJ1-4, the V gene TRBV18, with 10 nucleotides matching TRBD1. This CDR3 is built from 17 residues. Germline V gene lookup returns CDR1 KGHSH and CDR2 LQKENI. The J segment lost 5 bases and the V segment lost 1 base, leaving 7 bases of the junction unmatched.

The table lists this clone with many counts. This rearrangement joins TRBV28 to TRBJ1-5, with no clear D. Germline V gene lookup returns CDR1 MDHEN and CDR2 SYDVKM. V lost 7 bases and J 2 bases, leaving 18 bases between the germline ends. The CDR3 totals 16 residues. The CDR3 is CASNPPRGNRNQPQHF. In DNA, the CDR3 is TGTGCCAGCAACCCCCCTCGGGGTAATCGCAATCAGCCCCAGCATTTT.

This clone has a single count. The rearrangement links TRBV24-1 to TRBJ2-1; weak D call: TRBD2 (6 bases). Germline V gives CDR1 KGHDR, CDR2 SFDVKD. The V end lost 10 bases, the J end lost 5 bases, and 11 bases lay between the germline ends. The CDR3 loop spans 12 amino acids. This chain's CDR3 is CATEGNDNEQFF. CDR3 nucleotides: TGTGCCACGGAGGGGAACGACAATGAGCAGTTCTTC.

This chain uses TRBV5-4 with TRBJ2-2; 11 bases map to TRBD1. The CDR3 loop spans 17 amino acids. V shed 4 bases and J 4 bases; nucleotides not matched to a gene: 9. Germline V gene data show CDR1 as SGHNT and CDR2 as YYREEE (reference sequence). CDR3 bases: TGTGCCAGCAGCGGGACAGGGGGGCGACCCTTCACCGGGGAGCTGTTTTTT. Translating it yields CASSGTGGRPFTGELFF.

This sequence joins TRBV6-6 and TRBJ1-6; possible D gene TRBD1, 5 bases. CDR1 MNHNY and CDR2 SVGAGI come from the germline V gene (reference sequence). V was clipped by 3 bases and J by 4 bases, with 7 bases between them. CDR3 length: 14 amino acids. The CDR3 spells CASSYSGYNSPLHF. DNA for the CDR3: TGTGCCAGCAGTTATTCAGGGTATAATTCACCCCTCCACTTT.